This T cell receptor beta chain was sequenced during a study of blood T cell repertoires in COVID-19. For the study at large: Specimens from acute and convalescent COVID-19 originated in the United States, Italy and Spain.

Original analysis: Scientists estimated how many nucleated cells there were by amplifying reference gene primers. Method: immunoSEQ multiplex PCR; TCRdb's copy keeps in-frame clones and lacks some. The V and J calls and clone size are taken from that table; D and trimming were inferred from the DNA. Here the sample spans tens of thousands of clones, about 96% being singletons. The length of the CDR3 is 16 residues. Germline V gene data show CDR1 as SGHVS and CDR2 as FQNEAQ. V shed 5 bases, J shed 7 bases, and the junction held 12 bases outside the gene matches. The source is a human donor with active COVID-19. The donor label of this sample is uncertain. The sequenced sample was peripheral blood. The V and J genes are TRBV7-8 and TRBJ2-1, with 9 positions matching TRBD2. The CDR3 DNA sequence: TGTGCCAGCAGCGGGCGGGGGGGTACTAGTTCTAATGAGCAGTTCTTC. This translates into CASSGRGGTSSNEQFF.